These T cell receptor beta chains were read from a single sample in a study of cytomegalovirus exposure and HLA in healthy donors. Profiling relied on immunoSEQ multiplex PCR, and the TCRdb table lists in-frame clones only, not all of them. This sample has 130,000 to 150,000 clones, with about 91% found just once. Sequenced input: PBMCs. Receptor source: a man between 18 and 29 years old in good health and CMV-seropositive. Each CDR3 is given with its conserved first and last residue. A D gene is named only where the DNA matches it firmly. Size is stated for part of the rows, as once, few or many counts, or as a class when the clone is expanded.

12,-,few,TRBV9,TRBJ2-3,TGTGCCAGCAGCGTAGCTACAGATACGCAGTATTTT,CASSVATDTQYF
14,-,-,TRBV19,TRBJ2-1,TGTGCCAGTAGTATAGCGTCCGGGGTGGATGAGCAGTTCTTC,CASSIASGVDEQFF
17,-,-,TRBV4-1,TRBJ1-6,TGCGCCAGCAGCCAACCATTGGCGGGACGGAATAATTCACCCCTCCACTTT,CASSQPLAGRNNSPLHF
14,TRBD2,-,TRBV5-1,TRBJ2-1,TGCGCCAGCAGCTTGACTAGCGGCTACAATGAGCAGTTCTTC,CASSLTSGYNEQFF
15,-,-,TRBV7-2,TRBJ1-2,TGTGCCAGCAGCTTAACCCCGGACAGTCGTCGTGGCTACACCTTC,CASSLTPDSRRGYTF
15,-,-,TRBV29-1,TRBJ2-7,TGCAGCGTTGAAGATCCTACGGGACTCTCGTACGAGCAGTACTTC,CSVEDPTGLSYEQYF
13,TRBD1,-,TRBV29-1,TRBJ1-4,TGCAGCGTTGGGACAGGCTCTAATGAAAAACTGTTTTTT,CSVGTGSNEKLFF
15,-,-,TRBV6-4,TRBJ2-1,TGTGCCAGCAGTGACGGTAATAGCGGCTACAATGAGCAGTTCTTC,CASSDGNSGYNEQFF
12,-,-,TRBV6-1,TRBJ2-5,TGTGCCAGCAGTCTCGTTAGTGAGACCCAGTACTTC,CASSLVSETQYF
16,TRBD1,few,TRBV4-1,TRBJ2-7,TGCGCCAGCAGCCTGCTGAGGACAGGGGGCTTCTACGAGCAGTACTTC,CASSLLRTGGFYEQYF
17,TRBD2,once,TRBV4-2,TRBJ2-3,TGTGCCAGCAGCCAGGCCTCACTAGCGGGAGAATCAGATACGCAGTATTTT,CASSQASLAGESDTQYF
15,TRBD1,-,TRBV28,TRBJ2-7,TGTGCCAGCAGCCCGACAGGGCTACTCGACTACGAGCAGTACTTC,CASSPTGLLDYEQYF
16,-,once,TRBV5-6,TRBJ2-2,TGTGCCAGCAGCTTGGACCGGGGGAAAGACACCGGGGAGCTGTTTTTT,CASSLDRGKDTGELFF
16,-,once,TRBV28,TRBJ2-7,TGTGCCAGCAGTGCCTCGGGACATGCCCACATCTACGAGCAGTACTTC,CASSASGHAHIYEQYF
14,TRBD1,-,TRBV10-3,TRBJ1-1,TGTGCCATCAGTTCCGCGGACAGGGGGGTTGAAGCTTTCTTT,CAISSADRGVEAFF
14,-,few,TRBV7-6,TRBJ2-3,TGTGCCAGCAGCTTAGGAGCCGGTGGAGATACGCAGTATTTT,CASSLGAGGDTQYF
13,-,-,TRBV5-1,TRBJ2-2,TGCGCCAGCAGTCCGCAGTTAACCGGGGAGCTGTTTTTT,CASSPQLTGELFF
15,-,-,TRBV6-5,TRBJ2-1,TGTGCCAGCAGTTCTCATGCGGGTCGTTACAATGAGCAGTTCTTC,CASSSHAGRYNEQFF
13,TRBD1,-,TRBV30,TRBJ2-7,TGTGCCTGGAGGCCAACAGGGGGGTACGAGCAGTACTTC,CAWRPTGGYEQYF
12,-,few,TRBV5-4,TRBJ1-2,TGTGCCAGCAGCTTGGAGCACGATGGCTACACCTTC,CASSLEHDGYTF